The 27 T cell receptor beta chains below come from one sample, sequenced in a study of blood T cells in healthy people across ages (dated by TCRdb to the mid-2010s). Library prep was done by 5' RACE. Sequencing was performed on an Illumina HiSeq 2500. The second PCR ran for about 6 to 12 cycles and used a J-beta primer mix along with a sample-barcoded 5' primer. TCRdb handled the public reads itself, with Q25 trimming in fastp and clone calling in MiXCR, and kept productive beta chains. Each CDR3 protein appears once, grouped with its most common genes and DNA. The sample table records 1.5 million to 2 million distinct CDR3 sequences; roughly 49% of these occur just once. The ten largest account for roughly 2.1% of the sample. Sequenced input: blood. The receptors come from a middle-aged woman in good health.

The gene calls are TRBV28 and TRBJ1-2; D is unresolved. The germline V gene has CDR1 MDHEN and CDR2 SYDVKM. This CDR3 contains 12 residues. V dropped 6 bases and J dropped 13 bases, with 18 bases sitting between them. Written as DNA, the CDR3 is TGTGCCAGCAGCCCCCTGAAAGGAAAGGGCACCTTC. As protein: CASSPLKGKGTF.

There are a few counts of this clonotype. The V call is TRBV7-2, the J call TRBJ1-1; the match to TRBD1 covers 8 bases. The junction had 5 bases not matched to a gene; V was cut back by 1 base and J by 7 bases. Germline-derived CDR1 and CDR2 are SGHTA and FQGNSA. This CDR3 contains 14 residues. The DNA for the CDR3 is TGTGCCAGCAGCTTAGTTGGGACAGGAAGTGAAGCTTTCTTT. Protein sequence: CASSLVGTGSEAFF.

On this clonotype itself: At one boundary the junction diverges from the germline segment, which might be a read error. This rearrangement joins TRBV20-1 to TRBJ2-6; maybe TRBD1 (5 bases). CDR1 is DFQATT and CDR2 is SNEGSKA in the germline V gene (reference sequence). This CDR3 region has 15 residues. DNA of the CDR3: TGCAGTGCCGCAACCAGTAGCTCTGGGGCCAACGTCCTGGCTTTC. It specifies CSAATSSSGANVLAF.

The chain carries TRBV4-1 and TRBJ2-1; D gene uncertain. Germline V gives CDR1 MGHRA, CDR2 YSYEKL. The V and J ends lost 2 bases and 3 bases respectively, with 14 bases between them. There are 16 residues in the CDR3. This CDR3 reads CASSQLNRKGYNEQFF. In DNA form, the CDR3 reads TGCGCCAGCAGCCAACTAAACAGAAAGGGCTACAATGAGCAGTTCTTC.

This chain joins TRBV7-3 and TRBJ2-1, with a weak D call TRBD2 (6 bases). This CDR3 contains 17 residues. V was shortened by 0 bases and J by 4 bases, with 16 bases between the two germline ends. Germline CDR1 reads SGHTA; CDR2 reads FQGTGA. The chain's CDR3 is CASSLTGQHGGYNEQFF. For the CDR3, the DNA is TGTGCCAGCAGCTTAACGGGGCAGCATGGGGGGTACAATGAGCAGTTCTTC.

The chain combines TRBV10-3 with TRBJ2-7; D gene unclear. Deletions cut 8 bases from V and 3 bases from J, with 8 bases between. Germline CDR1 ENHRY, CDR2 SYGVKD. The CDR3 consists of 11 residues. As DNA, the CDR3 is TGTGCCATCTCAGCCAGCTACGAGCAGTACTTC. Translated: CAISASYEQYF.

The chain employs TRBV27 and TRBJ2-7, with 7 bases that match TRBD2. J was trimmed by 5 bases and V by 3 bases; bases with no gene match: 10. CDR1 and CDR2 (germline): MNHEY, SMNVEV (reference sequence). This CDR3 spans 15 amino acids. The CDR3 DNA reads TGTGCCAGCAGTTTCGGCCCGGGGAGGGTTCACGAGCAGTACTTC. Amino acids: CASSFGPGRVHEQYF.

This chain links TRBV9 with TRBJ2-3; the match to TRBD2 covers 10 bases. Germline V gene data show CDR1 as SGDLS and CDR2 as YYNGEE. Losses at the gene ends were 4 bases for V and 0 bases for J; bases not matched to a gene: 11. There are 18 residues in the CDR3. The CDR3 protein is CASSLPFRTSGSTDTQYF. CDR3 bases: TGTGCCAGCAGCTTACCCTTCCGGACTAGCGGTAGCACAGATACGCAGTATTTT.

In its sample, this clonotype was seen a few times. The CDR3: CASSATVDQETQYF. Here the CDR3 DNA reads TGTGCCAGCAGCGCGACGGTTGACCAAGAGACCCAGTACTTC. The chain is built from TRBV3-1 and TRBJ2-5; D remains unclear. From germline, CDR1 is LGHDT and CDR2 YNNKEL (reference sequence). The CDR3 length is 14 residues. V shed 5 bases and J shed 0 bases, with 10 bases lying between them.

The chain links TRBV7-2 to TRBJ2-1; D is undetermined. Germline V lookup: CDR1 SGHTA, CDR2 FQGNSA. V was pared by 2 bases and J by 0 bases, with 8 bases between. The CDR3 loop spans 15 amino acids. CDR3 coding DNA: TGTGCCAGCAGCTTAACCTGGTCCTCCTACAATGAGCAGTTCTTC. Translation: CASSLTWSSYNEQFF.

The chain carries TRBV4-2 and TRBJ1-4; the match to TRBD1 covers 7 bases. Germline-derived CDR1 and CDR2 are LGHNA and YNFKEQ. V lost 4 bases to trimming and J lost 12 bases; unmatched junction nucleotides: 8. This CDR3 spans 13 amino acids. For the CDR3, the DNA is TGTGCCAGCAGCCTCGGTAAAGGGACAGAACTGTTTTTT. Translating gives CASSLGKGTELFF.

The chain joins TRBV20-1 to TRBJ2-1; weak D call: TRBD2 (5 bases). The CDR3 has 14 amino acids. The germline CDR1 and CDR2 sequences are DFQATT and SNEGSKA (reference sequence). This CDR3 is CSGLAGGSYNEQFF. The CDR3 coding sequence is TGCAGCGGGCTAGCTGGTGGATCCTACAATGAGCAGTTCTTC.

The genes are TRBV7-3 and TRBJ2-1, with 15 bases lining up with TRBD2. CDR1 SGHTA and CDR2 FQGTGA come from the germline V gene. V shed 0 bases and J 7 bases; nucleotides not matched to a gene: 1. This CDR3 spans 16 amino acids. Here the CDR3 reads CASSLTGLAGGNEQFF. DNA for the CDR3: TGTGCCAGCAGCTTAACTGGACTAGCGGGGGGGAATGAGCAGTTCTTC.

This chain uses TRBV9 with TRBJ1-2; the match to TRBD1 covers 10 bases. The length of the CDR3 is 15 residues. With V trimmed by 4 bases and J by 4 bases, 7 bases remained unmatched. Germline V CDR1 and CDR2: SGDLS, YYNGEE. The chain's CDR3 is CASSPSTGGSYGYTF. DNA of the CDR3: TGTGCCAGCAGCCCGTCGACAGGGGGCAGCTATGGCTACACCTTC.

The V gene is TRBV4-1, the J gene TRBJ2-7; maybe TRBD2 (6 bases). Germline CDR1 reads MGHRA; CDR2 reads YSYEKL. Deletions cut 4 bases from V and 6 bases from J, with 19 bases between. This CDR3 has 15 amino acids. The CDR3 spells CASSPGRWEDSEQYF. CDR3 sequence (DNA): TGCGCCAGCAGCCCCGGGAGATGGGAGGATTCCGAGCAGTACTTC.

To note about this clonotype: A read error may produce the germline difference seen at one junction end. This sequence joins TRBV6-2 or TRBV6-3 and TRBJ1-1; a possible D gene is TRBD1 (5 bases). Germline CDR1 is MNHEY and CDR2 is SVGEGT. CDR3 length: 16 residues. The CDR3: CASSYRVAGSNTETFF. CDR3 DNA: TGTGCCAGCAGTTACCGAGTCGCAGGGTCGAACACTGAAACTTTCTTT.

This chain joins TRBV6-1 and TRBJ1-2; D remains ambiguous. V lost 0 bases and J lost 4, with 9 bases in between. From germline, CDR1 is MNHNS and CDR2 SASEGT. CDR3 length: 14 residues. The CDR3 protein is CASSEAPGRYGYTF. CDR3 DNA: TGTGCCAGCAGTGAAGCCCCGGGTCGCTATGGCTACACCTTC.

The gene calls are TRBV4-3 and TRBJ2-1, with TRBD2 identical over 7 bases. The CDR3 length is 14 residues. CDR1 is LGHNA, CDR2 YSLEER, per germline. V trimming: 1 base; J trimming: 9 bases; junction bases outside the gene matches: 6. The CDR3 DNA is TGCGCCAGCAGCCAAGTATCAGGACTAGTTGAGCAGTTCTTC. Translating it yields CASSQVSGLVEQFF.

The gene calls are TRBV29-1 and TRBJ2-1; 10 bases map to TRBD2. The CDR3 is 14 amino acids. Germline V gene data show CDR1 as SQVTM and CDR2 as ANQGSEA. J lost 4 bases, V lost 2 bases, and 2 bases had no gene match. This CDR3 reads CSVELAGVYNEQFF. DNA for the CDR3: TGCAGCGTTGAACTAGCGGGAGTTTACAATGAGCAGTTCTTC.

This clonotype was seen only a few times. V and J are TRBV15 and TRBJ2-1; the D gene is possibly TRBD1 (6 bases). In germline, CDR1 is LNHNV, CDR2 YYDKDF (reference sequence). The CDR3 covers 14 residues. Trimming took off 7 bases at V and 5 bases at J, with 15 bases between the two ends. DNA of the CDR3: TGTGCCACCACCAGGGGCTCCCACCACAATGAGCAGTTCTTC. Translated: CATTRGSHHNEQFF.

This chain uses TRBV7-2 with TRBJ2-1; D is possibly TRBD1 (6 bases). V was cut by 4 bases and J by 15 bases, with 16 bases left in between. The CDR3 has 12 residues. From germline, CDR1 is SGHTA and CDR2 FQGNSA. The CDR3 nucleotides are TGTGCCAGCAGCTCGACAGGTTTGGGGATGTTCTTC. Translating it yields CASSSTGLGMFF.

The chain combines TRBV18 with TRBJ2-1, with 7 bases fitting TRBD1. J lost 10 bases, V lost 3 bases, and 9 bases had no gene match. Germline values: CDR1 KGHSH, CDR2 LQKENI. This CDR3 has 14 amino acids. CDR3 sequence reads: CASSPGQKNYEQFF. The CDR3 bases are TGTGCCAGCTCACCGGGACAGAAAAACTACGAGCAGTTCTTC.

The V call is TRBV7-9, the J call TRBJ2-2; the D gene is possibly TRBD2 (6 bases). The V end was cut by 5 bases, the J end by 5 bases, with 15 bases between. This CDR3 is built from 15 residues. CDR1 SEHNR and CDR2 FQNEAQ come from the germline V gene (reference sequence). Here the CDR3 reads CASSPLIGRTGELFF. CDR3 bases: TGTGCCAGCAGCCCGCTGATAGGGAGGACCGGGGAGCTGTTTTTT. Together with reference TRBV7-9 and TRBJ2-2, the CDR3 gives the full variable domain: DTGVSQNPRHKITKRGQNVTFRCDPISEHNRLYWYRQTLGQGPEFLTYFQNEAQLEKSRLLSDRFSAERPKGSFSTLEIQRTEQGDSAMYLCASSPLIGRTGELFFGEGSRLTVL.

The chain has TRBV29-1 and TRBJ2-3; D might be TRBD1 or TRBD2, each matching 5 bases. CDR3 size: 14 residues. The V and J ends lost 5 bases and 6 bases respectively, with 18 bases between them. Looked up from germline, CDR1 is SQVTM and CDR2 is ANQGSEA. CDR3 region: CSVNLGVAADTQYF. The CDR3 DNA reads TGCAGCGTTAACTTGGGGGTAGCAGCCGATACGCAGTATTTT.

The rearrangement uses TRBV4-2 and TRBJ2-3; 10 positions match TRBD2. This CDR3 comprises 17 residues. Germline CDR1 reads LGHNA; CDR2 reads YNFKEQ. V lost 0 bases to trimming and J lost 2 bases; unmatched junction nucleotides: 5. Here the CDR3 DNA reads TGTGCCAGCAGCCAAGAGGAACTAGCGGGACACACAGATACGCAGTATTTT. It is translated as CASSQEELAGHTDTQYF.

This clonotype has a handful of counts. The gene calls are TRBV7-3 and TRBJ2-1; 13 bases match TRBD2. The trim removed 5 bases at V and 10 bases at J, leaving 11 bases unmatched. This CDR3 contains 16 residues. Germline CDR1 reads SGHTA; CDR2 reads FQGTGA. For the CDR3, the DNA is TGTGCCAGCAGCACCCTCGGGACTAGCGGGGTCTGGGAGCAGTTCTTC. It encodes CASSTLGTSGVWEQFF.

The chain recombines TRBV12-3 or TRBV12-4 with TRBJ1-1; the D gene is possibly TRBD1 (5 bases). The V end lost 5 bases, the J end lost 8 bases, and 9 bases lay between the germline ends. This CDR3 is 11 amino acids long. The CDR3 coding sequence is TGTGCCAGCAGTCGACAGTGGGAAGCTTTCTTT. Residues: CASSRQWEAFF.